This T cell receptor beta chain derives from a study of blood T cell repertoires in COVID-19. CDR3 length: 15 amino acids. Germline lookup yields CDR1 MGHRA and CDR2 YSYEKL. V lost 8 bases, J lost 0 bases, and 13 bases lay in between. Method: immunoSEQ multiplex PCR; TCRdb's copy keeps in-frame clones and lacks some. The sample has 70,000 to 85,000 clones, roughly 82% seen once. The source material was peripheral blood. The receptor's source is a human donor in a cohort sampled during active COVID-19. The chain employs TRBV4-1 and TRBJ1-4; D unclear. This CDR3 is CASAEVLATNEKLFF. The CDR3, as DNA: TGCGCCAGCGCGGAGGTCCTTGCAACTAATGAAAAACTGTTTTTT.